Included here is one T cell receptor (beta chain) sequence, with context. Its antigen is still unknown. The record has no base qualities; no much larger clone is one base away. Mismatch repair deficiency in every enrolled patient was established by polymerase chain reaction or immunohistochemistry. TCR sequencing was carried out for a few patients who responded to pembrolizumab therapy. Pembrolizumab PD-1 blockade was prospectively tested in advanced mismatch repair-deficient cancers, regardless of tissue of origin, in the phase II trial. Peripheral blood T cell samples were collected serially, before PD-1 blockade began and at several time points afterward. The timing of each blood sample was reported as weeks after the first dose of pembrolizumab. Library preparation employed the immunoSEQ multiplex PCR assay. Not all clones reach the TCRdb copy of this immuneACCESS table, which keeps in-frame sequences only. Checked studies attribute under half of the gap to unresolved V genes and leave the rest unexplained. This sample has more than 90,000 clones in its table, and 60% to 85% of those were observed once. The ten largest clones take up 4.7% of the sample.

This entry is derived from a study of PD-1 blockade in mismatch repair-deficient tumors (dated by TCRdb to the late 2010s). Context from the whole study: The trial enrolled 85 to 100 consecutive patients with some twelve mismatch repair-deficient cancer types between 2013 and late 2016, all previously treated and progressing. Tumor-associated T cell clones were tracked in the peripheral blood of patients responding to PD-1 blockade by deep sequencing of TCR CDR3 regions. What the authors observed across the whole study: After pembrolizumab, tumor-resident clones, which were often undetectable in blood before treatment, expanded rapidly and then contracted, generally ahead of radiologic responses.

The CDR3, cysteine through phenylalanine, is 18 amino acids long. Left in the record is the CDR3 DNA by itself, 54 bases read in frame from the first base. In the germline V gene, CDR1 corresponds to LGHNA and CDR2 to YNFKEQ. Unmatched junction bases come to 6, with V trimmed by 0 bases and J by 3 bases. The rearrangement joined TRBV4-2 to TRBJ2-1, and 12 junctional nucleotides match TRBD2. The sample in question was peripheral blood, obtained roughly 60 weeks after starting pembrolizumab. This sequence originates from an adult with mismatch repair-deficient cancer. Here is the DNA: TGTGCCAGCAGCCAAGATGCTCTGACTAGCGGGAGCTACAATGAGCAGTTCTTC. Its protein product is CASSQDALTSGSYNEQFF.